These T cell receptor beta chains were read from a single sample in a study of blood T cells in healthy people across ages. TCRdb reprocessed the 5' RACE reads with MiXCR, giving one entry per CDR3 protein. The repertoire holds about 620,000 distinct CDR3 sequences, with more than 20% as singletons. The sample consisted of blood. The source is a man aged 65-85 years in good health. Each CDR3 is given with its conserved first and last residue. The D gene is left open where the match is weak. Only some rows state a clone size, as once, few, many or a class for expanded clones.

J: TRBJ2-3
size: few
V: TRBV2
D: NA
DNA: TGTGCCAGCAGTGGTTGGCGGAGCACAGATACGCAGTATTTT
CDR3: CASSGWRSTDTQYF

J: TRBJ1-2
size: many
V: TRBV11-2
D: TRBD1
DNA: TGTGCCAGCAGCTCGACAGGGCCCTATGGCTACACCTTC
CDR3: CASSSTGPYGYTF

J: TRBJ2-6
size: few
V: TRBV6-1
D: NA
DNA: TGTGCCAGCAGCCCAGAGCAGGGAGTCCATCCTGGGGCCAACGTCCTGACTTTC
CDR3: CASSPEQGVHPGANVLTF

J: TRBJ1-4
size: NA
V: TRBV2
D: NA
DNA: TGTGCCAGCAGTGAGGCCCCGGCTAATGAAAAACTGTTTTTT
CDR3: CASSEAPANEKLFF

J: TRBJ2-2
size: few
V: TRBV6-1
D: TRBD1
DNA: TGTGCCAGCAGCCTGGACAGGGCAAATGGCGGGGAGCTGTTTTTT
CDR3: CASSLDRANGGELFF

J: TRBJ1-4
size: NA
V: TRBV7-2
D: NA
DNA: TGTGCCAGCAGCTTAGGGGAAGTTGAAAAACTGTTTTTT
CDR3: CASSLGEVEKLFF

J: TRBJ2-1
size: NA
V: TRBV2
D: TRBD2
DNA: TGTGCCAGCAGAGGGACTAGCGGGTTATCCTACAATGAGCAGTTCTTC
CDR3: CASRGTSGLSYNEQFF

J: TRBJ2-3
size: once
V: TRBV7-6
D: TRBD2
DNA: TGTGCCAGCAGCCCCCTAGCGGGATCAGATACGCAGTATTTT
CDR3: CASSPLAGSDTQYF

J: TRBJ2-7
size: few
V: TRBV27
D: TRBD2
DNA: TGTGCCAGCAGTGTCGCTAGCGGGAGCCCCTACGAGCAGTACTTC
CDR3: CASSVASGSPYEQYF

J: TRBJ2-2
size: many
V: TRBV3-1
D: TRBD2
DNA: TGTGCCAGCAGCCCGGGACTAGGCACCGGGGAGCTGTTTTTT
CDR3: CASSPGLGTGELFF

J: TRBJ2-4
size: few
V: TRBV4-1
D: TRBD2
DNA: TGCGCCAGCAGCCAGCCTAGCGGGAGAGACATTCAGTACTTC
CDR3: CASSQPSGRDIQYF

J: TRBJ2-1
size: many
V: TRBV7-3
D: NA
DNA: TGTGCCAGCAGCTTAGGTTCCGGGCCCTACAATGAGCAGTTCTTC
CDR3: CASSLGSGPYNEQFF

J: TRBJ2-1
size: NA
V: TRBV7-2
D: NA
DNA: TGTGCCAGCGGCGAGGGTTCAACGAATGAGCAGTTCTTC
CDR3: CASGEGSTNEQFF

J: TRBJ2-4
size: NA
V: TRBV7-9
D: NA
DNA: TGTGCCAGCAGCTTAGTCCCACAAGCCAAAAACATTCAGTACTTC
CDR3: CASSLVPQAKNIQYF

J: TRBJ1-3
size: NA
V: TRBV20-1
D: NA
DNA: TGCAGTGCTAGAGATTACGGACAAATTGGAAACACCATATATTTT
CDR3: CSARDYGQIGNTIYF

J: TRBJ2-3
size: NA
V: TRBV20-1
D: NA
DNA: TGCAGTGCCGAGGGTGGGGAGTCTGGACTTAATACGCAGTATTTT
CDR3: CSAEGGESGLNTQYF

J: TRBJ2-7
size: few
V: TRBV12-3/TRBV12-4
D: NA
DNA: TGTGCCAGCAGTGCCCGACAGGCTGCCTACGAGCAGTACTTC
CDR3: CASSARQAAYEQYF

J: TRBJ2-7
size: NA
V: TRBV6-5
D: NA
DNA: TGTGCCAGCAGTTGGCAGGCCTCCTCCTACGAGCAGTACTTC
CDR3: CASSWQASSYEQYF

J: TRBJ2-1
size: NA
V: TRBV4-2
D: TRBD2
DNA: TGTGCCAGCAGCCAAGTCCCTAGCGGGAGGGCCCGCTCCTGCAATGAGCAGTTCTTC
CDR3: CASSQVPSGRARSCNEQFF

J: TRBJ2-1
size: few
V: TRBV7-3
D: NA
DNA: TGTGCCAGCAGCTTACAGTCTTCTGGGACATACAATGAGCAGTTCTTC
CDR3: CASSLQSSGTYNEQFF

J: TRBJ1-1
size: NA
V: TRBV5-1
D: TRBD1
DNA: TGCGCCAGCAGCTTGGGGACAGGAAGTAGGTCGGATGAAGCTTTCTTT
CDR3: CASSLGTGSRSDEAFF

J: TRBJ1-2
size: NA
V: TRBV4-3
D: TRBD1
DNA: TGCGCCAGCAGCCAAACAACAGGGGTGTCTAACTATGGCTACACCTTC
CDR3: CASSQTTGVSNYGYTF

J: TRBJ1-4
size: many
V: TRBV7-9
D: NA
DNA: TGTGCCAGCAGCAAAATGGGGGTAGAAAAACTGTTTTTT
CDR3: CASSKMGVEKLFF

J: TRBJ2-5
size: NA
V: TRBV15
D: TRBD2
DNA: TGTGCCACCGGCCTTAGGAGCGGGAGTGGAGAGACCCAGTACTTC
CDR3: CATGLRSGSGETQYF

J: TRBJ2-7
size: NA
V: TRBV28
D: NA
DNA: TGTGCCAGCAGATGGCAGGGCCCCTACGAGCAGTACTTC
CDR3: CASRWQGPYEQYF

J: TRBJ2-1
size: few
V: TRBV25-1
D: NA
DNA: TGTGCCAGCAGTGAAGTACTAGCCTACAATGAGCAGTTCTTC
CDR3: CASSEVLAYNEQFF

J: TRBJ2-1
size: NA
V: TRBV6-6
D: NA
DNA: TGTGCCAGCAGTACAGGCCGGGACAAGCAGTTCTTC
CDR3: CASSTGRDKQFF

J: TRBJ2-1
size: NA
V: TRBV5-1
D: TRBD2
DNA: TGCGCCAGCAGCTTGGAGTTGCCGGGACTAGACTTCAATGAGCAGTTCTTC
CDR3: CASSLELPGLDFNEQFF

J: TRBJ2-5
size: NA
V: TRBV29-1
D: NA
DNA: TGCAGCGTTGAGACAGGGAGGAAGGAGACCCAGTACTTC
CDR3: CSVETGRKETQYF

J: TRBJ2-1
size: NA
V: TRBV20-1
D: NA
DNA: TGCAGTGCTATCATCCCGGGAGAGGGACGGAATGAGCAGTTCTTC
CDR3: CSAIIPGEGRNEQFF

J: TRBJ2-7
size: NA
V: TRBV20-1
D: NA
DNA: TGCAGTGCTAGGAAGGACGAGCAGTACTTC
CDR3: CSARKDEQYF

J: TRBJ2-3
size: few
V: TRBV7-2
D: TRBD2
DNA: TGTGCCAGCAGCCAAGGAAGCGGGAGACCAGATACGCAGTATTTT
CDR3: CASSQGSGRPDTQYF

J: TRBJ2-5
size: NA
V: TRBV12-3/TRBV12-4
D: NA
DNA: TGTGCCAGCAGAGGATCCAGGACAGGGCGGGAGCAGTACTTC
CDR3: CASRGSRTGREQYF

J: TRBJ2-3
size: many
V: TRBV5-1
D: NA
DNA: TGCGCCAGCAGCTACAACAGGGTTAGCACAGATACGCAGTATTTT
CDR3: CASSYNRVSTDTQYF

J: TRBJ2-1
size: few
V: TRBV29-1
D: NA
DNA: TGCAGCGTTGTCCCGGGAAATAGGGACAATGAGCAGTTCTTC
CDR3: CSVVPGNRDNEQFF

J: TRBJ2-7
size: NA
V: TRBV3-1
D: TRBD2
DNA: TGTGCCAGCAGCGAAAGCGGGAGAGGGTACGAGCAGTACTTC
CDR3: CASSESGRGYEQYF

J: TRBJ2-7
size: NA
V: TRBV28
D: NA
DNA: TGTGCCAGCAGTAGGTCGACCTACGAGCAGTACTTC
CDR3: CASSRSTYEQYF

J: TRBJ1-5
size: NA
V: TRBV5-5
D: NA
DNA: TGTGCCAGCAGCTGGGCGGACAGTTCCAATCAGCCCCAGCATTTT
CDR3: CASSWADSSNQPQHF

J: TRBJ2-7
size: many
V: TRBV12-5
D: TRBD1
DNA: TGTGCTTTCTCCGGGACAGGGGATTACGAGCAGTACTTC
CDR3: CAFSGTGDYEQYF

J: TRBJ2-2
size: few
V: TRBV12-3/TRBV12-4
D: NA
DNA: TGTGCCAGCAGTTTCAGGACAGACACCGGGGAGCTGTTTTTT
CDR3: CASSFRTDTGELFF